This section outlines one TCR beta chain sequence together with its context. Germline V gene data show CDR1 as SGDLS and CDR2 as YYNGEE. This CDR3 contains 17 residues. Germline trimming cut 0 bases from V and 2 bases from J; bases unmatched to any gene: 6. Under the authors' procedure: By means of reference gene primer amplification, nucleated cell counts were estimated. Sequencing used immunoSEQ multiplex PCR; TCRdb keeps in-frame clones, though not all of them. V, J and clone size are taken as reported in that table, and D and trimming were inferred from the DNA itself. The profile covers about 69,000 clones, with roughly 87% appearing a single time and just under 3% taken by the ten largest. This entry is derived from a study of blood T cell repertoires in COVID-19. Study-level background: The samples span acute and convalescent COVID-19 from the United States, Italy and Spain. T cells, B-cell-depleted T cells, or PBMCs provided the cDNA or gDNA that served as material.

The receptor comes from a man older than 75 with acute or convalescent COVID-19. The source material was peripheral blood. The V call is TRBV9, the J call TRBJ2-3, with TRBD2 identical over 10 bases. The CDR3 DNA sequence: TGTGCCAGCAGCGTAGGGCCTAGCGGGAGTTTCACAGATACGCAGTATTTT. It yields the protein CASSVGPSGSFTDTQYF.